The 17 T cell receptor beta chains in this list originate from one sample, sequenced in a study of T cells in Graves' hyperthyroidism and ophthalmopathy. Amplified TCR beta CDR3 regions came from RNA transcripts. Primed by the HTBI set, a first-round RT-PCR was run on the TCR CDR3. MiXCR, applied by TCRdb to the multiplex PCR reads, yields one record per CDR3 protein. This table has some 490,000 distinct CDR3 sequences, roughly a sixth appearing once. Input material: blood. These receptors were taken from a woman in her thirties with Graves' ophthalmopathy.

This clonotype showed up many times. The rearrangement uses TRBV2 and TRBJ2-7; D gene unclear. Trimming shortened V by 8 bases and J by 6 bases, and 14 bases separated the two germline ends. Germline V CDR1 and CDR2: SNHLY, FYNNEI. The length of the CDR3 is 12 residues. CDR3 DNA: TGTGCCAGCGGAGCAAACTCCCCCGAGCAGTACTTC. It yields the protein CASGANSPEQYF.

There are many counts of this clonotype. The genes are TRBV3-1 and TRBJ2-1; D unresolved. The germline V gene has CDR1 LGHDT and CDR2 YNNKEL (reference sequence). The CDR3 is 14 amino acids. V lost 4 bases and J lost 8, with 15 bases in between. CDR3 bases: TGTGCCAGCAGCCCTATTGGGAAAGGGTATGAGCAGTTCTTC. This gives the protein CASSPIGKGYEQFF.

V usage is TRBV28 and J usage is TRBJ2-2; tentative D call: TRBD2 (5 bases). This CDR3 is built from 16 residues. Trimming removed 3 bases from V and 5 bases from J, with 16 bases in between. Per germline, CDR1 MDHEN and CDR2 SYDVKM. The CDR3: CASSFGLRVFTGELFF. DNA for the CDR3: TGTGCCAGCAGTTTCGGCTTGCGGGTTTTTACCGGGGAGCTGTTTTTT. Full variable domain (missing parts from reference TRBV28 and TRBJ2-2): DVKVTQSSRYLVKRTGEKVFLECVQDMDHENMFWYRQDPGLGLRLIYFSYDVKMKEKGDIPEGYSVSREKKERFSLILESASTNQTSMYLCASSFGLRVFTGELFFGEGSRLTVL.

V usage is TRBV29-1 and J usage is TRBJ1-2; 7 bases fit TRBD1. The trim removed 5 bases at V and 4 bases at J, leaving 7 bases unmatched. The CDR3 is 13 residues long. Germline V gene sequence: CDR1 SQVTM, CDR2 ANQGSEA. The CDR3 spells CSVSETGTYGYTF. In nucleotides, the CDR3 is TGCAGCGTTTCCGAGACAGGGACCTATGGCTACACCTTC.

This clonotype was observed many times. This chain uses TRBV20-1 with TRBJ2-3; perhaps TRBD2 as D (5 bases). This CDR3 spans 15 amino acids. Germline V gene lookup returns CDR1 DFQATT and CDR2 SNEGSKA (reference sequence). Trimming left V 0 bases short and J 0 bases short, with 10 bases between. The CDR3 DNA reads as TGCAGTGCTAGAGATCCGGGAAGGAGCACAGATACGCAGTATTTT. The encoded protein is CSARDPGRSTDTQYF.

This clonotype was recorded a few times. The chain employs TRBV12-3 or TRBV12-4 and TRBJ2-7; 9 bases are a match to TRBD1. The V segment lost 6 bases and the J segment 4 bases; nucleotides outside the gene matches: 7. The CDR3 consists of 14 residues. CDR3 sequence (DNA): TGTGCCAGCAGAAAGGACAGGGGAGGTTACGAGCAGTACTTC. Its translation is CASRKDRGGYEQYF.

This clonotype came up many times. This chain uses TRBV28 with TRBJ2-1; 10 bases align to TRBD2. J was trimmed by 7 bases and V by 2 bases; bases with no gene match: 8. Germline assignment: CDR1 MDHEN and CDR2 SYDVKM. CDR3 length: 16 residues. This chain's CDR3 is CASSLPSGSGWNEQFF. CDR3 nucleotide sequence: TGTGCCAGCAGTTTACCTAGCGGGAGCGGGTGGAATGAGCAGTTCTTC.

This clonotype was seen at least ten times. This chain links TRBV28 with TRBJ2-3, with D uncertain. CDR1 is MDHEN and CDR2 is SYDVKM in the germline V gene. The CDR3 length is 10 residues. V was cut by 8 bases and J by 7 bases, with 7 bases left in between. The CDR3: CASGAHTQYF. In DNA form, the CDR3 reads TGTGCCAGCGGTGCCCATACGCAGTATTTT. The entire variable domain, with the rest obtained from reference TRBV28 and TRBJ2-3, is as follows: DVKVTQSSRYLVKRTGEKVFLECVQDMDHENMFWYRQDPGLGLRLIYFSYDVKMKEKGDIPEGYSVSREKKERFSLILESASTNQTSMYLCASGAHTQYFGPGTRLTVL.

This clonotype was seen a handful of times. This rearrangement joins TRBV6-2 or TRBV6-3 to TRBJ1-1; the D gene is possibly TRBD1 (6 bases). The CDR3 has 15 residues. Germline lookup yields CDR1 MNHEY and CDR2 SVGEGT. Trimming took 5 bases from V and 2 from J, leaving 15 bases between them. This CDR3 is CASSHRDRLNTEAFF. CDR3 nucleotide sequence: TGTGCCAGCAGTCACAGGGACCGACTAAACACTGAAGCTTTCTTT.

This clonotype was recorded many times. The junction differs from germline at one of its ends, possibly a read error. The chain recombines TRBV18 with TRBJ1-1; the D is unclear. CDR1 KGHSH and CDR2 LQKENI come from the germline V gene. This CDR3 is 15 amino acids long. CDR3 nucleotides: TGTGCCAGCTCACCACGGGAAGCGGTGAATACTGAAGCTTTCTTT. Translated: CASSPREAVNTEAFF.

This clonotype was counted ten times or more. The chain uses TRBV5-1 and TRBJ2-7; TRBD2 might be the D (6 bases). The CDR3 has 14 amino acids. Trimming stripped 4 bases from V and 1 base from J, with 12 bases between. CDR1 is SGHRS and CDR2 is YFSETQ in the germline V gene. CDR3 region: CASSPLAYSYEQYF. The CDR3 DNA is TGCGCCAGCAGCCCGCTAGCGTATTCCTACGAGCAGTACTTC.

V is TRBV20-1 and J is TRBJ2-5; TRBD2 matches at 7 bases. After removal of 5 bases from V and 0 bases from J, the junction contained 9 bases not matched to a gene. This CDR3 is built from 15 residues. Germline CDR1 DFQATT, CDR2 SNEGSKA (reference sequence). For the CDR3, the DNA is TGCAGTGCTGAATCTAGCGGAAGAAACCAAGAGACCCAGTACTTC. Translating gives CSAESSGRNQETQYF.

There are a few counts of this clonotype. The chain recombines TRBV7-3 with TRBJ2-2; D perhaps matches TRBD1 (6 bases). The CDR3 length is 15 residues. CDR1 is SGHTA and CDR2 is FQGTGA in the germline V gene. V lost 5 bases and J 5 bases, leaving 15 bases between the germline ends. The CDR3 sequence: CASSPSVQGTGELFF. The CDR3 DNA follows: TGTGCCAGCAGCCCCAGCGTACAGGGTACCGGGGAGCTGTTTTTT.

At least ten counts were recorded for this clonotype. This chain links TRBV27 with TRBJ2-3; D might be TRBD2 (6 bases). The CDR3 consists of 15 residues. The V gene lost 3 bases and the J gene lost 4 bases, with 14 bases spanning the gap. Germline-derived CDR1 and CDR2 are MNHEY and SMNVEV (reference sequence). The CDR3 nucleotides are TGTGCCAGCAGTTTTCGGGGGATGAGGGCAGATACGCAGTATTTT. Translation: CASSFRGMRADTQYF.

The V call is TRBV5-1, the J call TRBJ2-5; 7 positions agree with TRBD1. The CDR3 sequence is 15 residues long. Trimming at V came to 5 bases and at J to 2 bases, leaving 9 bases not matched to a gene. Germline CDR1 reads SGHRS; CDR2 reads YFSETQ. CDR3 DNA: TGCGCCAGCAGTCGAGGGGGCGGGTCTCAAGAGACCCAGTACTTC. Translation gives CASSRGGGSQETQYF.

This clonotype was seen many times. The rearrangement links TRBV5-1 to TRBJ2-7; D possibly corresponds to TRBD2 (5 bases). There are 14 residues in the CDR3. The V and J ends lost 4 bases and 2 bases respectively, with 13 bases between them. Germline CDR1 is SGHRS and CDR2 is YFSETQ. CDR3 sequence (DNA): TGCGCCAGCAGCCAACATACCGGGACCTACGAGCAGTACTTC. This sequence encodes CASSQHTGTYEQYF.

This clonotype was seen repeatedly, ten times or more. V usage is TRBV30 and J usage is TRBJ2-1; TRBD1 matches at 8 bases. The germline V gene encodes CDR1 GTSNPN and CDR2 SVGIG (reference sequence). CDR3 length equals 12 residues. V lost 1 base to trimming and J lost 9 bases; unmatched junction nucleotides: 2. The DNA of the CDR3 is TGTGCCTGGAGTGGACAGGGGTCTGAGCAGTTCTTC. It encodes CAWSGQGSEQFF.